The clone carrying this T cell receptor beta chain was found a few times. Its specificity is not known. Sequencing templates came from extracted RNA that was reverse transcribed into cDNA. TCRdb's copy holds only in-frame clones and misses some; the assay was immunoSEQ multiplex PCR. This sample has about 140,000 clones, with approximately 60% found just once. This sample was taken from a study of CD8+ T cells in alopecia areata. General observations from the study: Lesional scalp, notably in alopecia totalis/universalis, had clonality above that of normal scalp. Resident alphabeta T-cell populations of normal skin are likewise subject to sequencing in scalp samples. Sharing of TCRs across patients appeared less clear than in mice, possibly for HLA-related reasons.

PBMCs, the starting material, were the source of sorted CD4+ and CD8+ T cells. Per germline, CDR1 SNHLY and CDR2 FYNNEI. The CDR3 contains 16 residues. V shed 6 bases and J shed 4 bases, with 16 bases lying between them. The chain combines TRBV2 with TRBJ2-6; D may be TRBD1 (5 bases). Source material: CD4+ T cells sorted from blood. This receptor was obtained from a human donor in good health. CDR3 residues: CASSRTPSVGANVLTF. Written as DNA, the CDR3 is TGTGCCAGCAGCCGGACACCCTCCGTGGGGGCCAACGTCCTGACTTTC. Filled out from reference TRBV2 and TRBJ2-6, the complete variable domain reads EPEVTQTPSHQVTQMGQEVILRCVPISNHLYFYWYRQILGQKVEFLVSFYNNEISEKSEIFDDQFSVERPDGSNFTLKIRSTKLEDSAMYFCASSRTPSVGANVLTFGAGSRLTVL.